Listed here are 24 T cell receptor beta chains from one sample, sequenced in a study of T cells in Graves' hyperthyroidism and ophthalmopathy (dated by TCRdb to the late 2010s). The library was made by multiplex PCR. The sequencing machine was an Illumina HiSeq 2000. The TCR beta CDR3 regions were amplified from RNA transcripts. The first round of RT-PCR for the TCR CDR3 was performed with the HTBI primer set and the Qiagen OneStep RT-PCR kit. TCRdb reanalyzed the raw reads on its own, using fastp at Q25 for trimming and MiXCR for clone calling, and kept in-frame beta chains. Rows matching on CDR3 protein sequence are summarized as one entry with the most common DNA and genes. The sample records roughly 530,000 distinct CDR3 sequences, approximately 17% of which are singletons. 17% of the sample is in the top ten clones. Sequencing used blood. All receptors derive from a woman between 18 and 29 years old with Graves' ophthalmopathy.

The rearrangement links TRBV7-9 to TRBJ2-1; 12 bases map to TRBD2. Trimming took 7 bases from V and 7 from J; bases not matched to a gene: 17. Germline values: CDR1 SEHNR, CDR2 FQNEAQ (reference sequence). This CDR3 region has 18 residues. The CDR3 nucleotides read TGTGCCAGCACCCTCGGCCTAGCGGGGGGGCGGTTCACGAATGAGCAGTTCTTC. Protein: CASTLGLAGGRFTNEQFF.

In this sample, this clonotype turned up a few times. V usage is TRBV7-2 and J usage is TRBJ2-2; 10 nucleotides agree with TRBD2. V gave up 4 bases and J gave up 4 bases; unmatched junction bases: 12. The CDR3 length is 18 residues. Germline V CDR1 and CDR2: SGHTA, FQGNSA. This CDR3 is CASSSGTSVPAVTGELFF. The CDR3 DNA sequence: TGTGCCAGCAGCTCGGGGACTAGCGTGCCGGCCGTCACCGGGGAGCTGTTTTTT.

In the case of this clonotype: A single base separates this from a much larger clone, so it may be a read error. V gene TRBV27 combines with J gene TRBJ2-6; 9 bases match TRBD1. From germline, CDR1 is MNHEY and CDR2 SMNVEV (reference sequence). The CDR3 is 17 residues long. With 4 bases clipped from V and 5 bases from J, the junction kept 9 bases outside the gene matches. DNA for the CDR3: TGTGCCAGCAGTTCCAAGACAGGGGGGTCTTGGGCCAACGTCCTGACTTTC. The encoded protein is CASSSKTGGSWANVLTF.

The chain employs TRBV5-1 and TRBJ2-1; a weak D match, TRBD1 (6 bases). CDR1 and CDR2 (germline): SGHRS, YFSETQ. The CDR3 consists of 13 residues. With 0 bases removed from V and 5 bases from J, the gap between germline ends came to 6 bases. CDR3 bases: TGCGCCAGCAGCTTGGGGGACAACAATGAGCAGTTCTTC. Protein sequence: CASSLGDNNEQFF.

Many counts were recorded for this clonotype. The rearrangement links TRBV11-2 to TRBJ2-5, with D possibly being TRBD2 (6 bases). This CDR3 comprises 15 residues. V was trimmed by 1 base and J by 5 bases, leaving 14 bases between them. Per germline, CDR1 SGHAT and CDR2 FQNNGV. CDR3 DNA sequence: TGTGCCAGCAGCTTAGTTCTGGCCCGGGGGGAGACCCAGTACTTC. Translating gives CASSLVLARGETQYF.

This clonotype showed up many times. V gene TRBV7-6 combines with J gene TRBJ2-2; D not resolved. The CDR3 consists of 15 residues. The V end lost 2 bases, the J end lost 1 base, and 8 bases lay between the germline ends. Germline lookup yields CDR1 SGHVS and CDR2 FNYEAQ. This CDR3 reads CASSLQSWNTGELFF. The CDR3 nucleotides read TGTGCCAGCAGCTTACAGTCTTGGAACACCGGGGAGCTGTTTTTT.

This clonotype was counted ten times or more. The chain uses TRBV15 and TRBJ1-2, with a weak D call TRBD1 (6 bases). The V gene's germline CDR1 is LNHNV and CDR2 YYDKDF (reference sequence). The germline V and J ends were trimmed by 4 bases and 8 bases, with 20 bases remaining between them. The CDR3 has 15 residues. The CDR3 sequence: CATSTRLYGGLGYTF. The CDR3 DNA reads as TGTGCCACCAGCACCCGTTTGTACGGGGGCCTGGGCTACACCTTC.

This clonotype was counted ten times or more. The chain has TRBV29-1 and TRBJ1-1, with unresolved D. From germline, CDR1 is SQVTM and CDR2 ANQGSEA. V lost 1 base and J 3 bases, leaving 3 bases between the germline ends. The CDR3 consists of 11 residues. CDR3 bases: TGCAGCGTTGAAGTATACACTGAAGCTTTCTTT. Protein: CSVEVYTEAFF.

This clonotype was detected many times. The CDR3 DNA sequence: TGTGCCAGCAGTGAAGCATACAATGAGCAGTTCTTC. Its protein product is CASSEAYNEQFF. J is TRBJ2-1 and V is TRBV2; D is uncertain. V dropped 0 bases and J dropped 4 bases, with 1 base sitting between them. CDR3 length: 12 amino acids. Germline V gives CDR1 SNHLY, CDR2 FYNNEI.

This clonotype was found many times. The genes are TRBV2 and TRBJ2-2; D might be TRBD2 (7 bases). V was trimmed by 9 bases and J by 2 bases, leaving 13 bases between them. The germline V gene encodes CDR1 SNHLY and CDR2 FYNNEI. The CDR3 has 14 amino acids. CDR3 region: CASRGGANTGELFF. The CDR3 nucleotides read TGTGCCAGTAGGGGGGGAGCAAACACCGGGGAGCTGTTTTTT. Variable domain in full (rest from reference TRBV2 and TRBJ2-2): EPEVTQTPSHQVTQMGQEVILRCVPISNHLYFYWYRQILGQKVEFLVSFYNNEISEKSEIFDDQFSVERPDGSNFTLKIRSTKLEDSAMYFCASRGGANTGELFFGEGSRLTVL.

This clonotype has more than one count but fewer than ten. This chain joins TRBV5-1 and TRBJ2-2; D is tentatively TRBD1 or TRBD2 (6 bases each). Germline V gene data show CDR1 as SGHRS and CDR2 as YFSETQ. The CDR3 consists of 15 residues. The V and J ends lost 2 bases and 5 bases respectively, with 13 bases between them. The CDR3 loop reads CASSFTGRWTGELFF. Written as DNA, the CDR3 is TGCGCCAGCAGCTTCACAGGGAGGTGGACCGGGGAGCTGTTTTTT. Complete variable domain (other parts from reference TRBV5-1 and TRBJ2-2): KAGVTQTPRYLIKTRGQQVTLSCSPISGHRSVSWYQQTPGQGLQFLFEYFSETQRNKGNFPGRFSGRQFSNSRSEMNVSTLELGDSALYLCASSFTGRWTGELFFGEGSRLTVL.

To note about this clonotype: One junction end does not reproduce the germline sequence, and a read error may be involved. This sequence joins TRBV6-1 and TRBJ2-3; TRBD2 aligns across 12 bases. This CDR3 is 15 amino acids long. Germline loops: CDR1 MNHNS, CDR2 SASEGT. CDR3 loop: CVSRKLAGGVDTQYF. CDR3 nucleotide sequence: TGTGTCAGCAGAAAACTAGCGGGGGGTGTGGATACGCAGTATTTT.

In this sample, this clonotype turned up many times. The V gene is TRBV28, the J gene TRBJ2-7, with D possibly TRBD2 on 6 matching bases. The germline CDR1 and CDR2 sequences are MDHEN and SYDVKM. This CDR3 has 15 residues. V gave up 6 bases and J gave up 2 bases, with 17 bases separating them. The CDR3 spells CASSQGTFITYEQYF. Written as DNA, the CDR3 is TGTGCCAGCAGCCAAGGGACTTTCATAACCTACGAGCAGTACTTC.

The CDR3 DNA reads as TGCAGCGTTGGCAGGGGAGACGAGCAGTACTTC. Translated, it gives CSVGRGDEQYF. This chain joins TRBV29-1 and TRBJ2-7; possible D gene TRBD1, 6 bases. The germline V gene has CDR1 SQVTM and CDR2 ANQGSEA. This CDR3 is built from 11 residues. V lost 4 bases and J 5 bases, leaving 9 bases between the germline ends.

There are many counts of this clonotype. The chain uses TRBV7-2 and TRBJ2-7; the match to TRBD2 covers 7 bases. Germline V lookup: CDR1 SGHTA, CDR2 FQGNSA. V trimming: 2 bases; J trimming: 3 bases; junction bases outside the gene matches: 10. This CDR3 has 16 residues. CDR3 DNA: TGTGCCAGCAGCTTACTCCCAACTAGCGAGAACTACGAGCAGTACTTC. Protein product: CASSLLPTSENYEQYF. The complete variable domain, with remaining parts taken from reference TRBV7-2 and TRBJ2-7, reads GAGVSQSPSNKVTEKGKDVELRCDPISGHTALYWYRQSLGQGLEFLIYFQGNSAPDKSGLPSDRFSAERTGGSVSTLTIQRTQQEDSAVYLCASSLLPTSENYEQYFGPGTRLTVT.

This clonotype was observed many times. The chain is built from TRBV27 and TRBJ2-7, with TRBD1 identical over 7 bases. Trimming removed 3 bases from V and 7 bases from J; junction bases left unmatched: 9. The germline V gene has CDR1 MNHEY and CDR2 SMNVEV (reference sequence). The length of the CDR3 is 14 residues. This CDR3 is CASSLEQGNKEQYF. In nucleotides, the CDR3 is TGTGCCAGCAGTTTGGAACAGGGGAATAAGGAGCAGTACTTC.

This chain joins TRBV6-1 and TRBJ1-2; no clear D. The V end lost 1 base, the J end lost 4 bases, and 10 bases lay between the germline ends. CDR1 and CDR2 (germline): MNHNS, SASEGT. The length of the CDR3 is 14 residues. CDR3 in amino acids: CASSEDGWGYGYTF. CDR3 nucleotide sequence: TGTGCCAGCAGTGAAGACGGCTGGGGCTATGGCTACACCTTC.

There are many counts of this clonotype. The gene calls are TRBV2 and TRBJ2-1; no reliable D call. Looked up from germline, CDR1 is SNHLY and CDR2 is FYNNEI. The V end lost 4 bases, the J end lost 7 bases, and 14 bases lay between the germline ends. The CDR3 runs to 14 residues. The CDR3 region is CASSALGSTNEQFF. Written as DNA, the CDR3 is TGTGCCAGCAGTGCACTCGGATCTACAAATGAGCAGTTCTTC.

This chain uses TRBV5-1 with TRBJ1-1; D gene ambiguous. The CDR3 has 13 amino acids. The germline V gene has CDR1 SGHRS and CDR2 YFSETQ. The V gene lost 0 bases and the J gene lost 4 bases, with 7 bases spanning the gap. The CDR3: CASSLDQVTEAFF. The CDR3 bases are TGCGCCAGCAGCTTGGATCAGGTCACTGAAGCTTTCTTT.

The CDR3 reads CSATREGEGEAFF. Written as DNA, the CDR3 is TGCAGCGCAACTAGGGAGGGGGAGGGTGAAGCTTTCTTT. The V gene is TRBV29-1, the J gene TRBJ1-1; TRBD1 is a possible D gene (6 bases). CDR1 is SQVTM, CDR2 ANQGSEA, per germline. Trimming removed 7 bases from V and 7 bases from J, with 19 bases in between. The CDR3 is 13 residues long.

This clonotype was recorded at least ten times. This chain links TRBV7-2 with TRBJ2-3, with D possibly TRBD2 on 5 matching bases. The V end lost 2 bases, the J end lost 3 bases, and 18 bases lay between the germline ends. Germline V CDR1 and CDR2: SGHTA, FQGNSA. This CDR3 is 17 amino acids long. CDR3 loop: CASSLPPWGADTDTQYF. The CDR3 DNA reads TGTGCCAGCAGCTTACCGCCGTGGGGAGCGGATACAGATACGCAGTATTTT.

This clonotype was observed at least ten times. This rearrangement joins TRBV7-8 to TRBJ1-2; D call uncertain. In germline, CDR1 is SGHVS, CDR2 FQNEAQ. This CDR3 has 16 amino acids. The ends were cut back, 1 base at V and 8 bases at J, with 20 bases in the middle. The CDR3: CASSLVMAGNYKGYTF. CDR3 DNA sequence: TGTGCCAGCAGCTTAGTCATGGCAGGCAACTATAAAGGCTACACCTTC.

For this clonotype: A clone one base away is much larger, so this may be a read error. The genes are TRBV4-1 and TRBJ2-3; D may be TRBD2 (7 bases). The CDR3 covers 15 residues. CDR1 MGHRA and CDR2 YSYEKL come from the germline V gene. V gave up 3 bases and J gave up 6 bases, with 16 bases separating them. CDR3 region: CASSHAGAKSDTQYF. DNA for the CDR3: TGCGCCAGCAGCCACGCGGGGGCTAAATCCGATACGCAGTATTTT.

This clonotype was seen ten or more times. Here the CDR3 reads CASSLARGDYEQYF. CDR3 nucleotide sequence: TGTGCCAGCAGCTTGGCTAGAGGGGACTACGAGCAGTACTTC. The chain links TRBV7-2 to TRBJ2-7, with D perhaps being TRBD1 or TRBD2 (5 bases each). The CDR3 consists of 14 residues. The germline V and J ends were trimmed by 3 bases and 3 bases, with 12 bases remaining between them. CDR1 is SGHTA and CDR2 is FQGNSA in the germline V gene.